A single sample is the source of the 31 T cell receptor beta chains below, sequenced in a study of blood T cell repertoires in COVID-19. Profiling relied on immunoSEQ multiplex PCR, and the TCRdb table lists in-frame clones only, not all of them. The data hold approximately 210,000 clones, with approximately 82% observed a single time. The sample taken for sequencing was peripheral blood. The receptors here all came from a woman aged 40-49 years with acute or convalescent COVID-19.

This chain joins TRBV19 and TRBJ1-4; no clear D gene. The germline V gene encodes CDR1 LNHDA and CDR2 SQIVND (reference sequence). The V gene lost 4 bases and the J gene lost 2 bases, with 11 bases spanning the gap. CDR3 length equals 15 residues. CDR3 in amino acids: CASSTRSFTNEKLFF. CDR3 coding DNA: TGTGCCAGTAGTACCCGGAGCTTTACTAATGAAAAACTGTTTTTT.

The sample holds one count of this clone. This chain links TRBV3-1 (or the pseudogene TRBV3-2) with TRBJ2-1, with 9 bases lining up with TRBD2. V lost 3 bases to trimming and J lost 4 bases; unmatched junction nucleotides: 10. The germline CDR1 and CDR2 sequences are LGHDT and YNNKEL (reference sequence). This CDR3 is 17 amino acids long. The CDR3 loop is CASSQYSLAGSYNEQFF. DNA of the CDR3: TGTGCCAGCAGCCAGTATAGTCTAGCGGGGTCATACAATGAGCAGTTCTTC.

The DNA for the CDR3 is TGTGCCAGCAGCTCCCTAACACTGGAGAAAACCTACGAGCAGTACTTC. Amino acid sequence: CASSSLTLEKTYEQYF. The V call is TRBV27, the J call TRBJ2-7; no clear D gene. V lost 6 bases and J 2 bases, leaving 20 bases between the germline ends. The CDR3 is 16 residues long. CDR1 is MNHEY, CDR2 SMNVEV, per germline (reference sequence).

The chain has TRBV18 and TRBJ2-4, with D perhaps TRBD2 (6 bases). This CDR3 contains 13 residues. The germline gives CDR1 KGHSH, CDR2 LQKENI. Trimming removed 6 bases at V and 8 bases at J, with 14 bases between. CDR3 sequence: CASSQSREDIQYF. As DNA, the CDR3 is TGTGCCAGCTCTCAATCGAGGGAGGACATTCAGTACTTC.

CDR3 nucleotides: TGTGCCAGCAGCCGACAGGGAAACACTGAAGCTTTCTTT. This codes for CASSRQGNTEAFF. The chain is built from TRBV2 and TRBJ1-1; TRBD1 matches 7 bases. V shed 6 bases, J shed 2 bases, and the junction held 3 bases outside the gene matches. CDR1 is SNHLY and CDR2 is FYNNEI in the germline V gene. The CDR3 is 13 amino acids.

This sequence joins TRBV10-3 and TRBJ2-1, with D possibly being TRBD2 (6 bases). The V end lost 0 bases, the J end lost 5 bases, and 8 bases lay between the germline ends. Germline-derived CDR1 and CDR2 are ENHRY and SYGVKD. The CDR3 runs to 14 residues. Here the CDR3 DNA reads TGTGCCATCAGTGAGTCCGGGAGAAACAATGAGCAGTTCTTC. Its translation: CAISESGRNNEQFF.

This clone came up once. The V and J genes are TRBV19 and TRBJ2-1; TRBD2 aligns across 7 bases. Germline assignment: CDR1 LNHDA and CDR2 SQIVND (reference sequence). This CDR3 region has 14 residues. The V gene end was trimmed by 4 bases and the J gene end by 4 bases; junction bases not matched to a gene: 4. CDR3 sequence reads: CASSTAGVYNEQFF. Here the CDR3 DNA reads TGTGCCAGTAGTACGGCGGGGGTTTACAATGAGCAGTTCTTC.

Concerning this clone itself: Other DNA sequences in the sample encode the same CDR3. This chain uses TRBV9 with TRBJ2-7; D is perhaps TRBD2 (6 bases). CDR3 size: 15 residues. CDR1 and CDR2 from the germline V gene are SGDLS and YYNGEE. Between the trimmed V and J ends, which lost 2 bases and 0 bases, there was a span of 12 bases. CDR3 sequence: CASSVNSGSSYEQYF. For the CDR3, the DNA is TGTGCCAGCAGCGTGAATAGCGGTTCCTCCTACGAGCAGTACTTC.

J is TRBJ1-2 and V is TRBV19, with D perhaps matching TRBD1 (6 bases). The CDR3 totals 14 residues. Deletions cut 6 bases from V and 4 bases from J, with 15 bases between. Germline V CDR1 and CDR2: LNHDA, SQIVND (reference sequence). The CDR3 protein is CASSPGQIFYGYTF. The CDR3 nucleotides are TGTGCCAGTAGCCCTGGACAGATCTTCTATGGCTACACCTTC.

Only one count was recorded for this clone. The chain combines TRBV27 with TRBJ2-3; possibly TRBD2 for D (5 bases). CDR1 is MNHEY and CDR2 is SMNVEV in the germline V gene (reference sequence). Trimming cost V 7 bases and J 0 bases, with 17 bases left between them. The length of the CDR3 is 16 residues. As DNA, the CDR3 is TGTGCCAGCATCCGGAGGTGGCAGTCTAGCACAGATACGCAGTATTTT. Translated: CASIRRWQSSTDTQYF.

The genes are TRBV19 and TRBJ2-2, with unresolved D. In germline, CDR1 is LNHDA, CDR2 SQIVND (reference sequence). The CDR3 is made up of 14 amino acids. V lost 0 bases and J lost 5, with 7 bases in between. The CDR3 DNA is TGTGCCAGTAGTATAGATCACGGGACCGGGGAGCTGTTTTTT. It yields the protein CASSIDHGTGELFF. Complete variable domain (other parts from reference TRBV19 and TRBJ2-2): DGGITQSPKYLFRKEGQNVTLSCEQNLNHDAMYWYRQDPGQGLRLIYYSQIVNDFQKGDIAEGYSVSREKKESFPLTVTSAQKNPTAFYLCASSIDHGTGELFFGEGSRLTVL.

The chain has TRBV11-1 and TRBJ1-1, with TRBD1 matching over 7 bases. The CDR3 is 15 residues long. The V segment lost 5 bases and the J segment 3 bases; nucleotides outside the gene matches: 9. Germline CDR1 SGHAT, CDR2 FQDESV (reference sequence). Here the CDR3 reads CASSLRGTKYTEAFF. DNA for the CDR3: TGTGCCAGCAGCCTCAGGGGGACGAAGTACACTGAAGCTTTCTTT.

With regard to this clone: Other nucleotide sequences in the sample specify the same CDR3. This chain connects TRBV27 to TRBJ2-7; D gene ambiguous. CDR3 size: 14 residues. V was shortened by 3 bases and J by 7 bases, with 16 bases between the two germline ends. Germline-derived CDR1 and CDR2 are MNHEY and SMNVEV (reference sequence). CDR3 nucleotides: TGTGCCAGCAGTTTGTCAACAGCTTCTACAGAGCAGTACTTC. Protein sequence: CASSLSTASTEQYF.

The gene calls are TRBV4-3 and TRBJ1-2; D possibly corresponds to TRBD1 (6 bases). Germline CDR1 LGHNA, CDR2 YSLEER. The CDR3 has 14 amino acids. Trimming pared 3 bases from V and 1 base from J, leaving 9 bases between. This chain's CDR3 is CASSQDRLNYGYTF. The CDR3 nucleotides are TGCGCCAGCAGCCAGGACAGACTTAACTATGGCTACACCTTC.

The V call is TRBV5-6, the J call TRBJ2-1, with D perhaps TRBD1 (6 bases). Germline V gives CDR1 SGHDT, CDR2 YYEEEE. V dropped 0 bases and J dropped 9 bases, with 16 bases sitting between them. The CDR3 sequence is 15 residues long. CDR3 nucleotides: TGTGCCAGCAGCTTGGCCAGGGGACCCCTGTTTGAGCAGTTCTTC. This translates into CASSLARGPLFEQFF.

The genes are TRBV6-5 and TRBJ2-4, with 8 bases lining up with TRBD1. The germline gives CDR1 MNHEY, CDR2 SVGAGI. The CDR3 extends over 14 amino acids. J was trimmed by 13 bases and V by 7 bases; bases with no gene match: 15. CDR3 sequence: CASMDGWGRQGQYF. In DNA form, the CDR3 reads TGTGCCAGCATGGATGGATGGGGGAGACAGGGGCAGTACTTC.

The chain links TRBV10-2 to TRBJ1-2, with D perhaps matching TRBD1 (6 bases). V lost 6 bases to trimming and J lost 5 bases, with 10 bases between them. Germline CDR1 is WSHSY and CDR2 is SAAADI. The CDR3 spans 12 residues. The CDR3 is CASRDSSYGYTF. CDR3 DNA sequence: TGCGCCAGCAGGGACAGCTCATATGGCTACACCTTC.

Here the CDR3 reads CASSQSQGNTEAFF. CDR3 DNA: TGTGCCAGCAGCCAATCCCAGGGGAACACTGAAGCTTTCTTT. This chain uses TRBV14 with TRBJ1-1; possible D gene TRBD1, 5 bases. V dropped 2 bases and J dropped 1 base, with 8 bases sitting between them. The CDR3 sequence is 14 residues long. CDR1 is SGHDN, CDR2 FVKESK, per germline.

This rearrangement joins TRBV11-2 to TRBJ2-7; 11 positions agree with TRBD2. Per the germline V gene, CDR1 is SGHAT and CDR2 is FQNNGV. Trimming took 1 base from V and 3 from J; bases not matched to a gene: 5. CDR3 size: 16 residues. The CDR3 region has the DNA TGTGCCAGCAGCTTAGTAACTAGCGGGGGAGGCTACGAGCAGTACTTC. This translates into CASSLVTSGGGYEQYF.

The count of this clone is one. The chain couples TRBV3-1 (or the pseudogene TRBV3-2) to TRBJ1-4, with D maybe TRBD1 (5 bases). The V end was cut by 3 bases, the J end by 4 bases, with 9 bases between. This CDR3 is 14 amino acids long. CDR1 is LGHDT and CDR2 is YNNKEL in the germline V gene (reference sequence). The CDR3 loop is CASSHDSFNEKLFF. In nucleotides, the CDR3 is TGTGCCAGCAGCCACGACAGCTTTAATGAAAAACTGTTTTTT.

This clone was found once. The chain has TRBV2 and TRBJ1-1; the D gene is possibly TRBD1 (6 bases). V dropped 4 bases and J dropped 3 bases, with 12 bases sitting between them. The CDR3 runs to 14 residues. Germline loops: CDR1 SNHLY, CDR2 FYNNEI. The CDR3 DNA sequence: TGTGCCAGCAGTGCCCTGGGGGCGGACACTGAAGCTTTCTTT. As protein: CASSALGADTEAFF.

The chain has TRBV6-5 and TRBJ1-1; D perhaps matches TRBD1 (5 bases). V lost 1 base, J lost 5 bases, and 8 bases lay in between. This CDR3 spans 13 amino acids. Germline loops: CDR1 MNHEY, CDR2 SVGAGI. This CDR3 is CASSYYGGTEAFF. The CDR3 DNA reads TGTGCCAGCAGTTACTACGGGGGGACTGAAGCTTTCTTT.

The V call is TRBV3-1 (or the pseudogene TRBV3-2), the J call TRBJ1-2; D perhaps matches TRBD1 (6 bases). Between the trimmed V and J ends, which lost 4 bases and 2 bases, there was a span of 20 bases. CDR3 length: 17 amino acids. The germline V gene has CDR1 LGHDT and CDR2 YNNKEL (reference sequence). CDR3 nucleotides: TGTGCCAGCAGCCCACGGAAAGTCTGGACAGCCAACTATGGCTACACCTTC. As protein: CASSPRKVWTANYGYTF.

The CDR3 here is CASSQEGHGTLSYEQYF. The CDR3 nucleotides read TGCGCCAGCAGCCAAGAAGGACACGGGACTCTTTCCTACGAGCAGTACTTC. The rearrangement links TRBV4-3 to TRBJ2-7; tentative D call: TRBD2 (6 bases). This CDR3 contains 17 residues. V dropped 0 bases and J dropped 1 base, with 16 bases sitting between them. The V gene's germline CDR1 is LGHNA and CDR2 YSLEER.

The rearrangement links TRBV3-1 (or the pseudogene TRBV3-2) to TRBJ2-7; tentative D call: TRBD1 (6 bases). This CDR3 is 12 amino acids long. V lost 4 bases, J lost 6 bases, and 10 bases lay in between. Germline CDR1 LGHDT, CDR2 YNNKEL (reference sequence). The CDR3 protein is CASSLQGSEQYF. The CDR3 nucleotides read TGTGCCAGCAGCCTTCAGGGGTCCGAGCAGTACTTC.

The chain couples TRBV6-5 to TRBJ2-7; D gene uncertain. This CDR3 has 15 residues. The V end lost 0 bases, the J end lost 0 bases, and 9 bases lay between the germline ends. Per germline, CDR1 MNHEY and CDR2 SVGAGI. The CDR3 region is CASSYSRLLSYEQYF. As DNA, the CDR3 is TGTGCCAGCAGTTACTCAAGACTGCTCTCCTACGAGCAGTACTTC.

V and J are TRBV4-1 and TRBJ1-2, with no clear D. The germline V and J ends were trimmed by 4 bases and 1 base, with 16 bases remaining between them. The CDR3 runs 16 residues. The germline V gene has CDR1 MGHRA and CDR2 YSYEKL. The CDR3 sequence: CASSPHVAVLNYGYTF. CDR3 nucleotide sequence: TGCGCCAGCAGCCCCCACGTGGCGGTCCTTAACTATGGCTACACCTTC.

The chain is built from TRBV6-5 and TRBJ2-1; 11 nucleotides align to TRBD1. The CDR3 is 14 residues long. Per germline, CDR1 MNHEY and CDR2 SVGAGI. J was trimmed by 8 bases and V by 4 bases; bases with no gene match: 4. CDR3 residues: CASSSGTGGYEQFF. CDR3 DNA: TGTGCCAGCAGTTCCGGGACAGGGGGGTATGAGCAGTTCTTC.

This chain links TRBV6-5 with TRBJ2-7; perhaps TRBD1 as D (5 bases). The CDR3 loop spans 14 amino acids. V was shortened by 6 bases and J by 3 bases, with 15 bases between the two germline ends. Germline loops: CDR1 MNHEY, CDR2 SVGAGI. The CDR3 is CASSPSDNYYEQYF. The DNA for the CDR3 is TGTGCCAGCAGCCCGTCGGACAATTACTACGAGCAGTACTTC.

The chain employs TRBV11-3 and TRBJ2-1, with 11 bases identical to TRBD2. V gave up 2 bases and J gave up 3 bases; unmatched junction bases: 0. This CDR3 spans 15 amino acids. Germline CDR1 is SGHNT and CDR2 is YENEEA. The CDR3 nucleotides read TGTGCCAGCAGCTTAACTAGCGGGAGCTACAATGAGCAGTTCTTC. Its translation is CASSLTSGSYNEQFF.

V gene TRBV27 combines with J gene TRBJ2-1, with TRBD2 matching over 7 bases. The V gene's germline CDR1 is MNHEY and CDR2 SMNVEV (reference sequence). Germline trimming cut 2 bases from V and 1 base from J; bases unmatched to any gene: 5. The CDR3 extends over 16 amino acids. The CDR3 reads CASSLPSGESYNEQFF. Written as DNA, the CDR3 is TGTGCCAGCAGTTTACCTAGCGGAGAGTCCTACAATGAGCAGTTCTTC.